This T cell receptor beta chain was documented in a study of blood T cell repertoires in COVID-19. Per the original data handling: Amplified reference gene primers provided the basis for estimating nucleated cell counts. Clones were read by immunoSEQ multiplex PCR, and TCRdb kept only the in-frame ones, dropping some. D and trimming were read from the DNA, whereas the V and J calls and clone size are those reported in that table. The sample has 450,000 to 500,000 clones, over 75% seen once; the top ten hold approximately 3.2%. Germline V gene lookup returns CDR1 KGHSH and CDR2 LQKENI. The CDR3 length is 14 residues. The V and J ends lost 1 base and 5 bases respectively, with 10 bases between them.

The V and J genes are TRBV18 and TRBJ2-3; tentatively, D is TRBD1 (6 bases). This clonotype originated in a human donor in a cohort sampled during active COVID-19. Sample: peripheral blood. CDR3 sequence: CASSPLRGRDTQYF. CDR3 DNA: TGTGCCAGCTCACCACTCAGGGGCAGAGATACGCAGTATTTT.